A selection of T cell receptor beta chains follows, all from one sample in a study of blood T cell repertoires in COVID-19. Some clones are missing from TCRdb's copy, which holds only in-frame ones; the method was immunoSEQ multiplex PCR. The sample includes approximately 300,000 clones, 70% to 90% seen only once; the top ten take under 8%. The specimen was peripheral blood. The receptors here all came from a man between 18 and 35 years old who had recovered from COVID-19. Both conserved end residues are trimmed from each CDR3. Each record gives: V gene, D gene, J gene, CDR3 protein. D genes are given only for firm matches.

TRBV6-5,.,TRBJ1-1,ASSYSQGLGTEAF
TRBV18,TRBD1,TRBJ2-1,ASSLRDSTVGVEQF
TRBV28,.,TRBJ1-5,ASSFGEGNQPQH
TRBV5-1,.,TRBJ2-5,ASSWGTSQETQY
TRBV28,TRBD1,TRBJ2-1,ASSRDRGLNEQF
TRBV5-1,TRBD2,TRBJ2-1,AFLKGGRNNEQF
TRBV7-9,.,TRBJ2-1,ASSLALSNEQF
TRBV12-3/TRBV12-4,.,TRBJ1-1,ASSASPEAF
TRBV18,.,TRBJ1-2,ASSPERVSGYT
TRBV5-5,.,TRBJ2-7,ASREASFYEQY
TRBV10-3,TRBD1,TRBJ1-1,ASGGDRVSEVTEAF
TRBV3-1/TRBV3-2,TRBD2,TRBJ2-1,ASSQGTRKF
TRBV5-1,TRBD2,TRBJ2-3,ASSWTSGSSADTQY
TRBV4-3,TRBD2,TRBJ2-3,ASSLQAGADTDTQY
TRBV11-2,TRBD1,TRBJ2-7,ASSPTGGEQY
TRBV5-1,.,TRBJ2-7,ASSSSAGEIEQY
TRBV6-6,.,TRBJ2-1,ASSYPPGLYRNEQF
TRBV10-3,TRBD1,TRBJ1-2,AISDFYVGDRRWWGYT
TRBV9,TRBD1,TRBJ1-2,ASSERAGGQGENYGYT
TRBV7-2,.,TRBJ1-5,ASSLSWAGNQPQH
TRBV5-5,.,TRBJ2-1,ASSYRADEQF
TRBV29-1,.,TRBJ2-1,SGRQPSYNEQF
TRBV9,.,TRBJ1-1,ASSVVFDEDNTEAF
TRBV5-1,TRBD1,TRBJ1-1,ASSLEPQGAQGSTEAF
TRBV7-2,TRBD1,TRBJ2-7,ASSPGGHSYEQY
TRBV7-3,.,TRBJ1-1,ASSLYRDTEAF
TRBV7-9,.,TRBJ2-3,ASSLLGGQDTQY
TRBV6-5,TRBD1,TRBJ2-7,ASTSGTGRYEQY
TRBV7-2,.,TRBJ2-1,ASSSPPRRGGAF
TRBV6-5,TRBD1,TRBJ1-2,ASTGTGGNYGYT
TRBV4-2,.,TRBJ1-1,ASSLRVSSANTEAF
TRBV3-1/TRBV3-2,.,TRBJ1-2,ASSQDSGYYGYT
TRBV4-2,.,TRBJ1-1,ASSQGPPGGGMNTEAF
TRBV29-1,.,TRBJ1-2,SVVQGVWGYT
TRBV5-6,.,TRBJ2-7,ASSLALAYEQY
TRBV18,TRBD1,TRBJ1-2,ASSPLSVGQVYGYT
TRBV6-5,.,TRBJ1-2,ASSYGQGSYGYT
TRBV18,.,TRBJ1-2,ASSPISGLGIGYT
TRBV9,.,TRBJ1-2,ASSVESGMSYGYT
TRBV5-1,TRBD2,TRBJ2-3,ASSPRTSFSTDTQY
TRBV11-2,.,TRBJ1-5,ASSLDEGGDQPQH
TRBV18,TRBD1,TRBJ2-4,ASSLQGAKNIQY
TRBV24-1,TRBD1,TRBJ2-3,ATSDGTGVWGTDTQY
TRBV10-2,TRBD1,TRBJ1-5,ASSEATGVSNQPQH
TRBV12-3/TRBV12-4,.,TRBJ2-1,ASSLLASTEQF
TRBV30,.,TRBJ1-4,AWSEGFQVGALV
TRBV2,.,TRBJ2-2,ASSEETNLLSDTGELF
TRBV6-5,.,TRBJ1-1,ASSSGVDTEAF
TRBV7-2,.,TRBJ1-5,ASSLNLEAQPQH
TRBV6-1,TRBD1,TRBJ1-5,ASSGHQGAYSNQPQH
TRBV5-6,.,TRBJ2-5,ASSSPAGLGTQY
TRBV9,.,TRBJ1-2,ASSVAAGLNYGYT
TRBV4-1,TRBD1,TRBJ1-6,ASSPAGTGGLSPLH
TRBV19,TRBD2,TRBJ2-7,ASQPGRGDAPYEQY
TRBV10-1,TRBD1,TRBJ1-4,AGQGRRANEKLF
TRBV27,.,TRBJ2-1,ASSWNRGNEQF
TRBV15,.,TRBJ1-5,ATSPSSNRNSNQPQH
TRBV2,TRBD2,TRBJ2-3,ASSFLAGFTDTQY
TRBV7-9,.,TRBJ2-1,ASSPPGSAGNEQF